This record looks at one T cell receptor beta chain sequence and its context. Trimming pared 3 bases from V and 8 bases from J, leaving 13 bases between. This CDR3 has 13 residues. Germline CDR1 is LNHDA and CDR2 is SQIVND (reference sequence). Profiled with immunoSEQ multiplex PCR; TCRdb holds only in-frame clones, not every one. This table holds roughly 640,000 clones, approximately 79% found once. The data originate from a study of shared clonotypes between healthy human individuals. The J gene is TRBJ1-1, the V gene TRBV19; maybe TRBD1 (6 bases). What was sequenced was memory CD4+ T cells sorted from blood. Specified subset: CD45RA-negative fraction. The clonotype originates from a woman aged 25 to 39 in good health. CDR3 sequence reads: CASSIGGAAEAFF. The CDR3 DNA reads TGTGCCAGTAGTATTGGGGGGGCGGCGGAAGCTTTCTTT.